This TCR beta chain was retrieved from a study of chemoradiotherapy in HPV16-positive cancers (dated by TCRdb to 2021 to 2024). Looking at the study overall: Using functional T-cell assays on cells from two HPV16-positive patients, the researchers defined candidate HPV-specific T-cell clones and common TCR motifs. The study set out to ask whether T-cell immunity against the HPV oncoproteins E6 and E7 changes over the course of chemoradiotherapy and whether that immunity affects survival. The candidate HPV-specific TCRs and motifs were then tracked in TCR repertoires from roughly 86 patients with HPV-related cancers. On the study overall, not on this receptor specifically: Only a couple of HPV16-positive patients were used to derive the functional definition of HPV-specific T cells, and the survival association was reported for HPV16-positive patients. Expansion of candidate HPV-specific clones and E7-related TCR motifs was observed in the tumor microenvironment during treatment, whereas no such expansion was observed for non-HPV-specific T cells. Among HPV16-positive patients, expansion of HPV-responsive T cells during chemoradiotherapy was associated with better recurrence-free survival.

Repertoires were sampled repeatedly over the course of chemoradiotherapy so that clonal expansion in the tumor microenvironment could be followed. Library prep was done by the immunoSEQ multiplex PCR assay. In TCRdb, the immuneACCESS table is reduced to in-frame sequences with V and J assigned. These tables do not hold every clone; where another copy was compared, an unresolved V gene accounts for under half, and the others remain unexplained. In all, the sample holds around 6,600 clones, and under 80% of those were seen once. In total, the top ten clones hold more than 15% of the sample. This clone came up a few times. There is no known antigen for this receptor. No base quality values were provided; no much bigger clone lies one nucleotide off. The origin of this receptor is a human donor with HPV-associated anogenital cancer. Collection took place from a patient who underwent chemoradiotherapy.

The CDR3 here reads CASSVDSGNTIYF. DNA sequence: TGTGCCAGCTCCGTTGACTCTGGAAACACCATATATTTT. In this chain, TRBV6-5 is recombined with TRBJ1-3; the D gene cannot be resolved reliably. The CDR3 holds 13 amino acids from the cysteine to the phenylalanine. The only DNA kept is the CDR3, 39 bases in frame from the first base. CDR1 and CDR2 are drawn from the germline V gene: MNHEY, SVGAGI. V was cut back by 8 bases and J by 0 bases, leaving a gap of 8 bases between them.